Each of the 21 T cell receptor beta chains below was sequenced from the same sample in a study of early T cells in non-severe SARS-CoV-2 infection. TCRdb fed the 5' RACE reads into MiXCR, producing one record per CDR3 protein. The table records roughly 51,000 distinct CDR3 sequences, around 6.9% of them present only once. Sequencing was performed on whole blood, taken at baseline. Receptors originate from an adult who was a healthcare worker with PCR-confirmed SARS-CoV-2 infection or an uninfected control (not recorded which).

At least ten counts were recorded for this clonotype. The rearrangement uses TRBV7-9 and TRBJ1-2; 11 nucleotides align to TRBD1. In germline, CDR1 is SEHNR, CDR2 FQNEAQ (reference sequence). This CDR3 spans 15 amino acids. Trimming removed 7 bases from V and 3 bases from J; junction bases left unmatched: 7. CDR3 region: CASTRTGGTDYGYTF. The CDR3 DNA reads TGTGCCAGCACCCGGACAGGGGGCACAGACTATGGCTACACCTTC.

This clonotype was picked up a small number of times. The rearrangement uses TRBV30 and TRBJ1-2; D is unclear. CDR1 is GTSNPN and CDR2 is SVGIG in the germline V gene (reference sequence). V was shortened by 5 bases and J by 7 bases, with 11 bases between the two germline ends. The CDR3 contains 11 residues. The CDR3 here is CAWGNSGGYTF. The CDR3, as DNA: TGTGCCTGGGGCAATTCGGGTGGCTACACCTTC.

This clonotype has more than one count but fewer than ten. The chain has TRBV20-1 and TRBJ2-4; D may be TRBD1 or TRBD2 (5 bases each). The CDR3 runs 13 residues. From germline, CDR1 is DFQATT and CDR2 SNEGSKA (reference sequence). Here the CDR3 DNA reads TGCAGCACCGTCAAAAGGGACCGAAACATTCAGTACTTC. Its translation: CSTVKRDRNIQYF.

This clonotype was seen at least ten times. CDR3 coding DNA: TGCAGCGTTGTGCGACAGGGGGCCTCCTACGAGCAGTACTTC. Amino acid sequence: CSVVRQGASYEQYF. This chain joins TRBV29-1 and TRBJ2-7; 10 nucleotides align to TRBD1. The CDR3 is 14 residues long. Germline lookup yields CDR1 SQVTM and CDR2 ANQGSEA. After removal of 4 bases from V and 0 bases from J, the junction contained 3 bases not matched to a gene.

This chain uses TRBV12-3 or TRBV12-4 with TRBJ2-4, with 8 bases lining up with TRBD1. V shed 3 bases and J 0 bases; nucleotides not matched to a gene: 1. This CDR3 contains 15 residues. The CDR3: CASSFTGGAKNIQYF. In DNA, the CDR3 is TGTGCCAGCAGTTTTACAGGGGGAGCCAAAAACATTCAGTACTTC.

This clonotype was observed a few times. The chain is built from TRBV12-3 or TRBV12-4 and TRBJ2-7, with D unclear. With 8 bases removed from V and 5 bases from J, the gap between germline ends came to 13 bases. The CDR3 is made up of 12 amino acids. The CDR3 DNA follows: TGTGCCAGCCGATACGCCAGGAACGAGCAGTACTTC. Protein sequence: CASRYARNEQYF.

This clonotype was counted only a few times. This chain links TRBV6-1 with TRBJ2-2; perhaps TRBD1 as D (5 bases). V was pared by 6 bases and J by 2 bases, with 13 bases between. The CDR3 spans 15 residues. CDR1 and CDR2 from the germline V gene are MNHNS and SASEGT. The CDR3 bases are TGTGCCAGCAGAGGGCTTCAGGGCAACACCGGGGAGCTGTTTTTT. Translated: CASRGLQGNTGELFF.

This clonotype was found many times. The chain carries TRBV18 and TRBJ1-5, with 11 bases identical to TRBD1. The V gene's germline CDR1 is KGHSH and CDR2 LQKENI. Trimming took 3 bases from V and 6 from J; bases not matched to a gene: 7. The CDR3 runs 16 residues. The CDR3 coding sequence is TGTGCCAGCTCACCCCAGGAAGGGACAGGGGGTCAGCCCCAGCATTTT. This translates into CASSPQEGTGGQPQHF.

This clonotype has at least ten counts. The chain links TRBV7-9 to TRBJ2-7, with 9 bases fitting TRBD1. The junction had 11 bases not matched to a gene; V was cut back by 5 bases and J by 6 bases. Germline V CDR1 and CDR2: SEHNR, FQNEAQ (reference sequence). CDR3 length: 15 residues. CDR3 bases: TGTGCCAGCAGCGACCAACCGGGGACAGGGCGCGAGCAGTACTTC. Protein sequence: CASSDQPGTGREQYF. Based on the CDR3 plus reference TRBV7-9 and TRBJ2-7, the full variable domain is DTGVSQNPRHKITKRGQNVTFRCDPISEHNRLYWYRQTLGQGPEFLTYFQNEAQLEKSRLLSDRFSAERPKGSFSTLEIQRTEQGDSAMYLCASSDQPGTGREQYFGPGTRLTVT.

This sequence joins TRBV18 and TRBJ1-1, with unresolved D. Trimming shortened V by 6 bases and J by 4 bases, and 12 bases separated the two germline ends. Germline V lookup: CDR1 KGHSH, CDR2 LQKENI. CDR3 size: 13 residues. The CDR3 loop reads CASSIGRSTEAFF. CDR3 nucleotide sequence: TGTGCCAGCTCCATAGGGAGGAGCACTGAAGCTTTCTTT.

This chain uses TRBV6-6 with TRBJ2-7; D remains ambiguous. The V end was cut by 0 bases, the J end by 1 base, with 7 bases between. The CDR3 loop spans 14 amino acids. From germline, CDR1 is MNHNY and CDR2 SVGAGI (reference sequence). In nucleotides, the CDR3 is TGTGCCAGCAGTTACTCCTGGGGTTCCTACGAGCAGTACTTC. It specifies CASSYSWGSYEQYF.

Points on this clonotype: Being one base from a much bigger clone, this may be a read error. V is TRBV7-6 and J is TRBJ2-3; tentatively, D is TRBD1 (6 bases). Matching the DNA end better, TRBJ1-5 makes the J call doubtful. This CDR3 spans 12 amino acids. Germline CDR1 reads SGHVS; CDR2 reads FNYEAQ. For the CDR3, the DNA is TGTGCCAGCAGCGCGCGGACAGATACGCAGCATTTT. As protein: CASSARTDTQHF.

This chain joins TRBV7-2 and TRBJ2-7; 11 bases fit TRBD1. This CDR3 is built from 15 residues. CDR1 is SGHTA, CDR2 FQGNSA, per germline. Germline trimming cut 5 bases from V and 0 bases from J; bases unmatched to any gene: 3. CDR3 loop: CASSPDRGRSYEQYF. CDR3 DNA: TGTGCCAGCAGCCCGGACAGGGGGCGCTCCTACGAGCAGTACTTC.

The chain is built from TRBV7-2 and TRBJ2-3, with TRBD2 identical over 10 bases. Germline trimming cut 1 base from V and 2 bases from J; bases unmatched to any gene: 3. Looked up from germline, CDR1 is SGHTA and CDR2 is FQGNSA. This CDR3 region has 16 residues. In nucleotides, the CDR3 is TGTGCCAGCAGCTTAGGTAGCGGGGGGTACACAGATACGCAGTATTTT. It yields the protein CASSLGSGGYTDTQYF.

In its sample, this clonotype was seen many times. The chain combines TRBV20-1 with TRBJ2-4; 7 bases agree with TRBD1. V was pared by 6 bases and J by 5 bases, with 4 bases of the junction left unmatched. The CDR3 totals 12 residues. The germline gives CDR1 DFQATT, CDR2 SNEGSKA (reference sequence). The CDR3, as DNA: TGCAGTGCCCGGACAGGACAAAACATTCAGTACTTC. Protein product: CSARTGQNIQYF.

The V gene is TRBV11-2, the J gene TRBJ2-7; TRBD1 matches 7 bases. V lost 5 bases, J lost 4 bases, and 11 bases stayed unmatched. The V gene's germline CDR1 is SGHAT and CDR2 FQNNGV. CDR3 length: 15 amino acids. DNA for the CDR3: TGTGCCAGCAGCGTCATGGTAGGGACAGCGTACGAGCAGTACTTC. It yields the protein CASSVMVGTAYEQYF.

Only a few counts were recorded for this clonotype. The chain joins TRBV4-3 to TRBJ1-2; D may be TRBD1 (6 bases). There are 15 residues in the CDR3. Germline-derived CDR1 and CDR2 are LGHNA and YSLEER. Trimming left V 0 bases short and J 7 bases short, with 15 bases between. The CDR3 nucleotides are TGCGCCAGCAGCCAAGATCATCCAGGGGCGACTGGCTACACCTTC. Protein sequence: CASSQDHPGATGYTF.

In this sample, this clonotype turned up many times. The V gene is TRBV7-2, the J gene TRBJ1-1; D is perhaps TRBD1 (6 bases). Germline CDR1 and CDR2: SGHTA and FQGNSA. The CDR3 runs 14 residues. Trimming cost V 5 bases and J 0 bases, with 10 bases left between them. The CDR3 protein is CASSTDRMNTEAFF. DNA of the CDR3: TGTGCCAGCAGCACAGACAGGATGAACACTGAAGCTTTCTTT.

This clonotype was seen a handful of times. DNA of the CDR3: TGTGCCAGCAGTTTATCCGGGGACGCCAAAAACATTCAGTACTTC. It codes for CASSLSGDAKNIQYF. The V call is TRBV27, the J call TRBJ2-4; D is tentatively TRBD1 or TRBD2 (5 bases each). Trimming removed 0 bases at V and 1 base at J, with 7 bases between. This CDR3 spans 15 amino acids. The germline V gene encodes CDR1 MNHEY and CDR2 SMNVEV (reference sequence).

The V call is TRBV5-4, the J call TRBJ1-3; D gene unclear. Germline CDR1 reads SGHNT; CDR2 reads YYREEE (reference sequence). V lost 4 bases to trimming and J lost 4 bases, with 9 bases between them. The CDR3 has 13 amino acids. The CDR3 DNA reads as TGTGCCAGCAGCCCCATCGGAGGAAACACCATATATTTT. Translation: CASSPIGGNTIYF. Together with reference TRBV5-4 and TRBJ1-3, the CDR3 gives the full variable domain: ETGVTQSPTHLIKTRGQQVTLRCSSQSGHNTVSWYQQALGQGPQFIFQYYREEENGRGNFPPRFSGLQFPNYSSELNVNALELDDSALYLCASSPIGGNTIYFGEGSWLTVV.

This clonotype was counted ten times or more. CDR3: CASSSPGGISSYNEQFF. CDR3 DNA sequence: TGTGCCAGCAGCTCCCCGGGAGGGATTAGCTCCTACAATGAGCAGTTCTTC. This chain connects TRBV11-2 to TRBJ2-1; TRBD2 matches at 8 bases. The V gene end was trimmed by 4 bases and the J gene end by 0 bases; junction bases not matched to a gene: 8. The CDR3 runs to 17 residues. Looked up from germline, CDR1 is SGHAT and CDR2 is FQNNGV.